The T cell receptor (beta chain) under discussion was sequenced for a study of blood T cell repertoires in COVID-19. Background on the study: Sites in the United States, Italy and Spain provided acute and convalescent COVID-19 samples. Sources were T cells, B-cell-depleted T cells, or PBMCs; the material itself was cDNA or gDNA.

V lost 4 bases, J lost 5 bases, and 9 bases stayed unmatched. The CDR3 runs 15 residues. Germline V CDR1 and CDR2: KGHSH, LQKENI. In the source study's methods: Amplifying reference gene primers gave estimates of nucleated cell counts. Assay: immunoSEQ multiplex PCR; the TCRdb copy retains only in-frame clones and omits some. Clonal size and the V and J genes are those of that table, whereas D and trimming came from the DNA. The sample lists a few hundred thousand clones; over 85% were seen once. The sequencing input was PBMCs or T cells enriched from blood (not recorded which). The J gene is TRBJ1-2, the V gene TRBV18, with TRBD1 identical over 8 bases. This receptor was obtained from a woman aged 60 to 75 who had recovered from COVID-19. The CDR3 reads CASSQGVDREYGYTF. CDR3 DNA sequence: TGTGCCAGCTCACAAGGGGTGGACAGGGAATATGGCTACACCTTC.